This T cell receptor (beta chain) was sequenced during a study of low-dose radiotherapy and immunotherapy resistance in tumors. Background on the study: It was 1 Gy per fraction every two weeks that Cohort 2 received, adding up to 13 Gy over 26 weeks. Ipilimumab 1 mg/kg every six weeks, together with nivolumab 240 mg every two weeks, was given intravenously to patients.

This CDR3 is built from 16 residues. Germline V gene sequence: CDR1 ENHRY, CDR2 SYGVKD. Trimming at V came to 5 bases and at J to 3 bases, leaving 12 bases not matched to a gene. The time point is: after trial treatment. The treatment was: LDRT plus nivolumab, ipilimumab, low-dose cyclophosphamide and aspirin (RACIN trial). Solid tumors that lacked tumor-infiltrating lymphocytes and were advanced were present in eligible patients. This clonotype was recorded at least ten times. Covering alpha and beta chains, TRAV- and TRBV-specific primers were used for the first-strand cDNA. A roughly 19-cycle PCR with a constant-region primer and V-primer adapter amplified TCRs. TCRdb processed the reads anew with MiXCR; each CDR3 protein has one entry. The top ten clones hold roughly 12% of a sample with more than 70,000 distinct CDR3 sequences, around 20% of them seen once.

The sequences come from PBMCs, collected after low-dose radiotherapy plus immunotherapy. The chain uses TRBV10-3 and TRBJ1-2; 7 nucleotides align to TRBD1. The sequence was collected from a female donor with ovarian cancer. The CDR3 DNA is TGTGCCATCAGTCCTGGCGTGGAGGGGGCCCACTATGGCTACACCTTC. It encodes CAISPGVEGAHYGYTF.